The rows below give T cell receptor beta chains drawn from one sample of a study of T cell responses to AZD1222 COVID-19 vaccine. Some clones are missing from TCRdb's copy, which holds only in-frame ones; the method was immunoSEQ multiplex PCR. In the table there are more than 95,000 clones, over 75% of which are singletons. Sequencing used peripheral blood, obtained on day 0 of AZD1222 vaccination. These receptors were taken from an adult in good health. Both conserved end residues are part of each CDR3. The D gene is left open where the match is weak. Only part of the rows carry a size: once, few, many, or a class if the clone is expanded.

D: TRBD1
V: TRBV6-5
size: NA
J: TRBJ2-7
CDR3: CASSSYPGQSYEQYF
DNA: TGTGCCAGCAGTTCCTACCCGGGACAGTCCTACGAGCAGTACTTC

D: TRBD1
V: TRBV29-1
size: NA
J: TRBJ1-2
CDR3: CSVATTGANYGYTF
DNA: TGCAGCGTTGCAACGACAGGGGCTAACTATGGCTACACCTTC

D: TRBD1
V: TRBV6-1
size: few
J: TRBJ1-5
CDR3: CASSELSGGGNQPQHF
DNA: TGTGCCAGCAGTGAATTGTCAGGGGGAGGCAATCAGCCCCAGCATTTT

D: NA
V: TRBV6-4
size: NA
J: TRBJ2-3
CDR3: CASNDEGGQTHTQYF
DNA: TGTGCCAGCAATGATGAGGGGGGCCAGACACATACGCAGTATTTT

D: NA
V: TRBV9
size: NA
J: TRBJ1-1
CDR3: CASSVVRGGNTEAFF
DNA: TGTGCCAGCAGCGTAGTGAGGGGAGGGAACACTGAAGCTTTCTTT

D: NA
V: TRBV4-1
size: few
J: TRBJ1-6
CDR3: CASSQDSQGWSPLHF
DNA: TGCGCCAGCAGCCAAGATAGCCAGGGCTGGTCACCCCTCCACTTT

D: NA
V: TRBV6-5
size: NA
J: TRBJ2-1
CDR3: CASSYSIQGRNEQFF
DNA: TGTGCCAGCAGTTACTCGATTCAGGGGCGTAATGAGCAGTTCTTC

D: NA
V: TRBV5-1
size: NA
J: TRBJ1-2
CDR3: CASSLAGTTSNYGYTF
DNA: TGCGCCAGCAGCTTGGCCGGGACTACCTCTAACTATGGCTACACCTTC

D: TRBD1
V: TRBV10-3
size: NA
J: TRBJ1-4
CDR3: CAISEDRDATNEKLFF
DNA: TGTGCCATCAGTGAGGACAGGGATGCAACTAATGAAAAACTGTTTTTT

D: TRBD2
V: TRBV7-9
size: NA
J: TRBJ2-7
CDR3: CASSLMRLAGPYEQYF
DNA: TGTGCCAGCAGCTTAATGAGGCTAGCGGGCCCCTACGAGCAGTACTTC

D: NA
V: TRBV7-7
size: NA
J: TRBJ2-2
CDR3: CASSLERGVNGELFF
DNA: TGTGCCAGCAGCTTAGAGCGCGGGGTGAACGGGGAGCTGTTTTTT

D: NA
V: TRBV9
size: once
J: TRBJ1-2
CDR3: CASSVSTGDLYGYTF
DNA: TGTGCCAGCAGCGTATCTACCGGGGACCTATATGGCTACACCTTC

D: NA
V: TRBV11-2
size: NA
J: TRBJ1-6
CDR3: CASSFRATSPLHF
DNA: TGTGCCAGCAGCTTCCGGGCAACCTCACCCCTCCACTTT

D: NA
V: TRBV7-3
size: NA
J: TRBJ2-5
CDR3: CASSFSREETQYF
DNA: TGTGCCAGCAGCTTCTCTAGGGAAGAGACCCAGTACTTC

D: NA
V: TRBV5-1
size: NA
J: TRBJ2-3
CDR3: CASSVGIGGTDTQYF
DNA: TGCGCCAGCAGCGTAGGGATCGGTGGGACAGATACGCAGTATTTT

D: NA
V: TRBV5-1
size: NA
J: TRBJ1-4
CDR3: CASSFDPTAATNEKLFF
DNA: TGCGCCAGCAGCTTCGACCCGACTGCCGCAACTAATGAAAAACTGTTTTTT

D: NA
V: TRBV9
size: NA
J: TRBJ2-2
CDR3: CASSVESYTGELFF
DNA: TGTGCCAGCAGCGTAGAATCGTACACCGGGGAGCTGTTTTTT

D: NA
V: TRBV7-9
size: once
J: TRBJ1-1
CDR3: CASVGQRTEAFF
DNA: TGTGCCAGCGTGGGTCAACGGACTGAAGCTTTCTTT

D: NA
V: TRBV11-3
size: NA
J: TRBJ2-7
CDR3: CASSKDRSYEQYF
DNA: TGTGCCAGCAGCAAAGACAGGTCCTACGAGCAGTACTTC

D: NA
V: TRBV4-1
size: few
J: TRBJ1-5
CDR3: CASSHPQGIQPQHF
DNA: TGCGCCAGCAGCCATCCACAGGGAATTCAGCCCCAGCATTTT

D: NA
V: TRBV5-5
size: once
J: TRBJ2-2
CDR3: CASSLLGGNTGELFF
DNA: TGTGCCAGCAGCTTACTGGGGGGGAACACCGGGGAGCTGTTTTTT

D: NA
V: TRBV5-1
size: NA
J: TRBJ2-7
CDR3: CASSTRSGGDYEQYF
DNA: TGCGCCAGCAGCACCCGGAGTGGGGGAGACTACGAGCAGTACTTC

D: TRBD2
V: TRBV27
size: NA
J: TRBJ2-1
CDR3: CASQGILAGINEQFF
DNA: TGTGCCAGCCAAGGTATCCTAGCGGGGATAAATGAGCAGTTCTTC

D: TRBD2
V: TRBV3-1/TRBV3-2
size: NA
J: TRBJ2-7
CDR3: CASSRTSGVYEQYF
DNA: TGTGCCAGCAGCCGGACTAGCGGGGTCTACGAGCAGTACTTC

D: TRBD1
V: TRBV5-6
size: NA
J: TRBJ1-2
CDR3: CASSYRGYYGYTF
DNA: TGTGCCAGCAGCTACAGGGGATACTATGGCTACACCTTC

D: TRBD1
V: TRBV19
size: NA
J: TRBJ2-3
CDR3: CASSIGDRGVTDTQYF
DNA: TGTGCCAGTAGTATTGGGGACAGGGGGGTCACAGATACGCAGTATTTT

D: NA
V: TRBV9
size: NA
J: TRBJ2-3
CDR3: CASSAGDSPPDTQYF
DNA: TGTGCCAGCAGCGCCGGGGACTCCCCCCCGGATACGCAGTATTTT

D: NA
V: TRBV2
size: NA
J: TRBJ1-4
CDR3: CASSDRRPGEKLFF
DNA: TGTGCCAGCAGTGATCGGCGACCGGGTGAAAAACTGTTTTTT

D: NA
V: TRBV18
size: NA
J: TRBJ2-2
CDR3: CASSPPPLVGGPPGELFF
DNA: TGTGCCAGCTCACCACCGCCTCTAGTGGGGGGTCCGCCCGGGGAGCTGTTTTTT

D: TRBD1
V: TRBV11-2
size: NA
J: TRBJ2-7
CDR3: CASSSRDRGLYEQYF
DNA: TGTGCCAGCAGTTCCCGGGACAGGGGGCTCTACGAGCAGTACTTC

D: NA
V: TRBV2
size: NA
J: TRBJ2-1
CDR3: CASTRLVGGSYNEQFF
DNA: TGTGCCAGCACTCGACTAGTGGGGGGTTCCTACAATGAGCAGTTCTTC

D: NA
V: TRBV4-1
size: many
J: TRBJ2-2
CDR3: CASNTGTGSRSGELFF
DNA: TGCGCCAGCAATACGGGTACAGGGTCTAGGTCCGGGGAGCTGTTTTTT

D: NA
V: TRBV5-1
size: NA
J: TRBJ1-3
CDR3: CASSQTGISGNTIYF
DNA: TGCGCCAGCAGTCAAACAGGGATATCAGGAAACACCATATATTTT

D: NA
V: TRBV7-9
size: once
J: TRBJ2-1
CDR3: CASMAGAGKSSYNEQFF
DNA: TGTGCCAGCATGGCCGGGGCAGGGAAAAGCTCCTACAATGAGCAGTTCTTC

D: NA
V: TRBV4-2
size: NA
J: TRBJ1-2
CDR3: CASSAEGGEYGYTF
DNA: TGTGCCAGCAGCGCCGAGGGTGGCGAGTATGGCTACACCTTC